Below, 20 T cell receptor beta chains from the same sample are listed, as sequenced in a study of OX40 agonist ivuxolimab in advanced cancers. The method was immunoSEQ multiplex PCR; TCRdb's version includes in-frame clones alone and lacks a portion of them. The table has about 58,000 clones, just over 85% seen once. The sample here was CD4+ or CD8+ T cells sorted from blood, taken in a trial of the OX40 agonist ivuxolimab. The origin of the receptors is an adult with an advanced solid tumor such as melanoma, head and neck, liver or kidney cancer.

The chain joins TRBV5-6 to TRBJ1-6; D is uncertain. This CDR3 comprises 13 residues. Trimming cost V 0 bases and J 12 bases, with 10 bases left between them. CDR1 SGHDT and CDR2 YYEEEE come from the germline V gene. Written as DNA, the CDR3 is TGTGCCAGCAGCTTGGGGTCCCGGGAACCCCTCCACTTT. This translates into CASSLGSREPLHF.

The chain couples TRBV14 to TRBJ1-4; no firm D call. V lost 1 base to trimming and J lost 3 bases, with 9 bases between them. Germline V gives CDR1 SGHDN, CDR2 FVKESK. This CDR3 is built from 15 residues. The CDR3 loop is CASSQVRQPNEKLFF. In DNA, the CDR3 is TGTGCCAGCAGCCAAGTAAGGCAGCCTAATGAAAAACTGTTTTTT.

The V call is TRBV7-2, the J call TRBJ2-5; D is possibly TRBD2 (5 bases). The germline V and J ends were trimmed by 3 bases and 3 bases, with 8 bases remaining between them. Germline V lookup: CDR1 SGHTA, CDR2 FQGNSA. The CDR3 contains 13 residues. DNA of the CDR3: TGTGCCAGCAGCTTGGAGAGGGAAGAGACCCAGTACTTC. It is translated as CASSLEREETQYF.

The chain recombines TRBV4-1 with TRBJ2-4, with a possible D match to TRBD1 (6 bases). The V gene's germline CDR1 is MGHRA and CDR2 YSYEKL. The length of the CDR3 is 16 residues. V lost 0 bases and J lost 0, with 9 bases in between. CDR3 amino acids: CASSQEQGPAKNIQYF. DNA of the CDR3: TGCGCCAGCAGCCAAGAGCAGGGGCCAGCCAAAAACATTCAGTACTTC.

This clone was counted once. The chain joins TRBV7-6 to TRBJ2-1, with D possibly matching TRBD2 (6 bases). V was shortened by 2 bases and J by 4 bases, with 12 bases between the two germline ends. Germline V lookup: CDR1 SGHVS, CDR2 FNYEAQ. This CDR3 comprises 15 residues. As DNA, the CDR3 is TGTGCCAGCAGCTTAAGTGGGGGGACGTACAATGAGCAGTTCTTC. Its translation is CASSLSGGTYNEQFF.

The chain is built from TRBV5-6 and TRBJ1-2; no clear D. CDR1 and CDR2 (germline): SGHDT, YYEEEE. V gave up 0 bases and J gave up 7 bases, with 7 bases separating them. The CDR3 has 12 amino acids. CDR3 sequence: CASSLDGPGYTF. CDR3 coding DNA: TGTGCCAGCAGCTTGGATGGGCCTGGCTACACCTTC.

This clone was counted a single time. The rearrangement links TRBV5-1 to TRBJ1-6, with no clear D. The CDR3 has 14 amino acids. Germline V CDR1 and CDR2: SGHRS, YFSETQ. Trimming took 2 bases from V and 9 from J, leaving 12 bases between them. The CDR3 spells CASSFFAGISPLHF. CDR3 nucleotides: TGCGCCAGCAGCTTTTTCGCGGGAATTTCACCCCTCCACTTT. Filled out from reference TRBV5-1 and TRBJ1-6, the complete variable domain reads KAGVTQTPRYLIKTRGQQVTLSCSPISGHRSVSWYQQTPGQGLQFLFEYFSETQRNKGNFPGRFSGRQFSNSRSEMNVSTLELGDSALYLCASSFFAGISPLHFGNGTRLTVT.

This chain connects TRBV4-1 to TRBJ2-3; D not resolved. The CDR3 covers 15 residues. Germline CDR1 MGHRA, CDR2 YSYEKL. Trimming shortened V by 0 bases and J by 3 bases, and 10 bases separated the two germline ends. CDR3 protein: CASSQERLGTDTQYF. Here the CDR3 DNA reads TGCGCCAGCAGCCAAGAAAGGCTAGGTACAGATACGCAGTATTTT.

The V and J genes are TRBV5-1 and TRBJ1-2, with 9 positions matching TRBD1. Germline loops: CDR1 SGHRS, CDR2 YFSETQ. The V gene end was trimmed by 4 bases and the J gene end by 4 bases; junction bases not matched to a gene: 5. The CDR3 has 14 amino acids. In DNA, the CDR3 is TGCGCCAGCAGCAAAGACAGGGGGTTCTATGGCTACACCTTC. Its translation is CASSKDRGFYGYTF.

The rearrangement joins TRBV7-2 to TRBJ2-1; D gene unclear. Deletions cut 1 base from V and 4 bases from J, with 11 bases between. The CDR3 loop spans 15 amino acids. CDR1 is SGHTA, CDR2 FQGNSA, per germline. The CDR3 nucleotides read TGTGCCAGCAGCTTAGGACCTACAACTTACAATGAGCAGTTCTTC. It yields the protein CASSLGPTTYNEQFF.

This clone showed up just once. The CDR3 loop reads CASSLQGMLNEKLFF. The DNA of the CDR3 is TGTGCCAGCAGCTTACAGGGGATGCTAAATGAAAAACTGTTTTTT. The chain uses TRBV7-2 and TRBJ1-4; D perhaps matches TRBD1 (6 bases). V lost 2 bases, J lost 5 bases, and 12 bases lay in between. Germline V gene lookup returns CDR1 SGHTA and CDR2 FQGNSA. The CDR3 is made up of 15 amino acids.

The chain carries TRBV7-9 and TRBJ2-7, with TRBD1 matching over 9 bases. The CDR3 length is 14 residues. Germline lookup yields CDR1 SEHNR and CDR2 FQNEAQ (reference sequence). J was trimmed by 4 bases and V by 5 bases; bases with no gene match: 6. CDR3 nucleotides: TGTGCCAGCAGCCTCGGACAGGGGTGGTACGAGCAGTACTTC. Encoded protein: CASSLGQGWYEQYF.

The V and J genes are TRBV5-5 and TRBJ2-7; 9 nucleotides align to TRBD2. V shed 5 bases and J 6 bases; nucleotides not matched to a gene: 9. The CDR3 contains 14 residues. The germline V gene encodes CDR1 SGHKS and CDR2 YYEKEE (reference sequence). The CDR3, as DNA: TGTGCCAGCAGAATAGCGGGGGACGTGGGCGAGCAGTACTTC. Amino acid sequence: CASRIAGDVGEQYF.

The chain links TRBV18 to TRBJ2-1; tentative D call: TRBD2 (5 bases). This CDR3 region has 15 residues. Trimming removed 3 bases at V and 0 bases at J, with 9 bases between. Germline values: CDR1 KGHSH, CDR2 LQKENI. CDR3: CASSPEASSYNEQFF. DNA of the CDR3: TGTGCCAGCTCACCGGAGGCCAGCTCCTACAATGAGCAGTTCTTC.

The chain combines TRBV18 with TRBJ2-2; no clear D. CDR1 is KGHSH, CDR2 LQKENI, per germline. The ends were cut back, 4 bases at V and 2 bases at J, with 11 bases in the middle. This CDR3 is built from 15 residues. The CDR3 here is CASSRTVRNTGELFF. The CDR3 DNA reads TGTGCCAGCTCACGAACAGTCCGAAACACCGGGGAGCTGTTTTTT. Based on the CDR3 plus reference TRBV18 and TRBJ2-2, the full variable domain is NAGVMQNPRHLVRRRGQEARLRCSPMKGHSHVYWYRQLPEEGLKFMVYLQKENIIDESGMPKERFSAEFPKEGPSILRIQQVVRGDSAAYFCASSRTVRNTGELFFGEGSRLTVL.

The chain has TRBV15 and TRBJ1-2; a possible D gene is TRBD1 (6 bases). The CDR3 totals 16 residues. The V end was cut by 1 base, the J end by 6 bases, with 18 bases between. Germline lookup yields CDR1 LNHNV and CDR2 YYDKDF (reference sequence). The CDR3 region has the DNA TGTGCCACCAGCAGAGCACAGCCGCCGGGGGGCGATGGCTACACCTTC. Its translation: CATSRAQPPGGDGYTF. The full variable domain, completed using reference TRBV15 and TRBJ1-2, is DAMVIQNPRYQVTQFGKPVTLSCSQTLNHNVMYWYQQKSSQAPKLLFHYYDKDFNNEADTPDNFQSRRPNTSFCFLDIRSPGLGDTAMYLCATSRAQPPGGDGYTFGSGTRLTVV.

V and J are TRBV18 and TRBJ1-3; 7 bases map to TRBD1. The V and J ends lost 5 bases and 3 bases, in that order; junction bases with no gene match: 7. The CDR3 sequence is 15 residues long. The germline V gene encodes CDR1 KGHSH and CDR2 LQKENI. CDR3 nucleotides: TGTGCCAGCTCATCCGGACAGGTCGGTGGAAACACCATATATTTT. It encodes CASSSGQVGGNTIYF.

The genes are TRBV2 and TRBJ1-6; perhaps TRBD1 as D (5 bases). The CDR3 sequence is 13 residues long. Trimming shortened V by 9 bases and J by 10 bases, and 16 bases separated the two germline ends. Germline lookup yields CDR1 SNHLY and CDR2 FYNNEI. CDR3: CARRAGYGSPLHF. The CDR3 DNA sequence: TGTGCCAGGCGGGCAGGGTACGGGTCACCCCTCCACTTT.

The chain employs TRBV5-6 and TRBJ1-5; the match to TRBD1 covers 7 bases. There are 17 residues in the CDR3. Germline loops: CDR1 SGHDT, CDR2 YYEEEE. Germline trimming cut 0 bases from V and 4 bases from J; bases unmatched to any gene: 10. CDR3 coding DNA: TGTGCCAGCAGCTTGGGGCCCCCGACAGGGACAAATCAGCCCCAGCATTTT. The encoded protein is CASSLGPPTGTNQPQHF.

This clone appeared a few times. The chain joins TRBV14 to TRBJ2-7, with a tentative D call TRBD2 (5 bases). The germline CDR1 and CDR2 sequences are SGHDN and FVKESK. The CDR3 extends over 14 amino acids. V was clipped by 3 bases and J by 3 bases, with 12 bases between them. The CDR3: CASSQRALNYEQYF. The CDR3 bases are TGTGCCAGCAGCCAGCGGGCCTTAAACTACGAGCAGTACTTC.